The entry that follows covers one TCR beta chain sequence. Its target is unknown. This may stem from a read error, because a much larger clone lies one nucleotide away. The length of the CDR3 is 16 residues. Germline V gives CDR1 LGHNA, CDR2 YSLEER. Unique molecular identifiers were used to barcode this TCRbeta library. TCRdb reprocessed the PCR reads with MiXCR, giving one entry per CDR3 protein. The table lists some 600,000 distinct CDR3 sequences, about an eighth of them singletons. The data were taken from a study of T-cell reconstitution after alpha-beta-depleted transplantation in children. Study-wide points: The origin of high day-60 TCRbeta diversity in some patients lay in surviving recipient T cells and thymic progenitors. Once a year had passed after transplant, T-cell counts and diversity came mostly from newly produced T cells. The origin of alpha-beta T cells about two months after transplant was reportedly several hundred expanded graft clones.

V gene TRBV4-3 combines with J gene TRBJ2-2; weak D call: TRBD1 (6 bases). The specimen comprised PBMCs, mostly from graft donor cells, sampled 360 days after TCRalphabeta/CD19-depleted stem cell transplant. The TCR was taken from a male patient younger than 18 who had a stem cell transplant for acute myeloid leukemia, so the T cells may come from the graft donor. This CDR3 is CGSSVGSGTHTGELFF. CDR3 DNA: TGCGGCAGCAGCGTGGGCTCCGGGACACACACCGGAGAGCTGTTTTTT.